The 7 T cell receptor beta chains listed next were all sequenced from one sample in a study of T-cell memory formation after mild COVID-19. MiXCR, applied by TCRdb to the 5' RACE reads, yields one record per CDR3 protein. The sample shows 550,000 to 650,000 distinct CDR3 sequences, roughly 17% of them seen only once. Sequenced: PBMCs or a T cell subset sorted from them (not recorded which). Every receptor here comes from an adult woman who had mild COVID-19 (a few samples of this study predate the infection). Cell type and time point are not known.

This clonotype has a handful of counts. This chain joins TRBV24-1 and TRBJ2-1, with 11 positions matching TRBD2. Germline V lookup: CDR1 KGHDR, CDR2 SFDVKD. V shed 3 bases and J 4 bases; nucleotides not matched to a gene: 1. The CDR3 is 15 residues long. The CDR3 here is CATSDRLAGYNEQFF. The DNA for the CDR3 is TGTGCCACCAGTGATCGACTAGCGGGATACAATGAGCAGTTCTTC.

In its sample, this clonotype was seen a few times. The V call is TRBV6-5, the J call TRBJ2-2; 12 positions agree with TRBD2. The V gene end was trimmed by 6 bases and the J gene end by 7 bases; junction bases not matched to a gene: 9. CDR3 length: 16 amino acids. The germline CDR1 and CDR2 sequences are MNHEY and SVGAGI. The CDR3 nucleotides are TGTGCCAGCAGGCCTACTAGCGGGGGGCTAGTCGGGGAGCTGTTTTTT. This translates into CASRPTSGGLVGELFF.

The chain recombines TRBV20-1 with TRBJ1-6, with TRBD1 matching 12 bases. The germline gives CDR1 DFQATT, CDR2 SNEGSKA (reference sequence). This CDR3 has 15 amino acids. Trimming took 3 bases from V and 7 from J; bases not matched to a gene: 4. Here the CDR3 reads CSASPGQGANSPLHF. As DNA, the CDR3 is TGCAGTGCTAGCCCGGGACAGGGGGCAAATTCACCCCTCCACTTT.

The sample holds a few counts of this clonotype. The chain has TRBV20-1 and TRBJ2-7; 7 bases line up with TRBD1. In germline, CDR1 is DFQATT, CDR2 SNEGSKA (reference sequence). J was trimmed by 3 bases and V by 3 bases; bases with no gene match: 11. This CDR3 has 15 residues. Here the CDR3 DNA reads TGCAGTGCTAGGGCCCGGGGACAGTTAATCTACGAGCAGTACTTC. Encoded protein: CSARARGQLIYEQYF.

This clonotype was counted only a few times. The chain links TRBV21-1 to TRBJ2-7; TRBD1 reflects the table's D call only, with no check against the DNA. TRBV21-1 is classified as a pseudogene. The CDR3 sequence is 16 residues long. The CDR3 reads CASSKVSHWGVYEQYF. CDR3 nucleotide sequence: TGTGCCAGCAGCAAAGTGTCCCATTGGGGGGTCTACGAGCAGTACTTC.

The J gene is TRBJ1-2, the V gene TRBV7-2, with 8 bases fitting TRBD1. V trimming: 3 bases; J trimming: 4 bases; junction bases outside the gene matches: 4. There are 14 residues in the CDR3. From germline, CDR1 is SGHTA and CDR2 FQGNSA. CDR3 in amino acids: CASSLNRGGYGYTF. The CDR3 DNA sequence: TGTGCCAGCAGCTTGAACAGGGGGGGCTATGGCTACACCTTC.

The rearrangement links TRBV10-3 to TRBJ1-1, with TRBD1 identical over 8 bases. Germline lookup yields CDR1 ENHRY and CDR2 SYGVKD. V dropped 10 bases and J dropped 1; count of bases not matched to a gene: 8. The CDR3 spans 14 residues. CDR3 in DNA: TGTGCCACCTCAGACAGGGGAGGGAACACTGAAGCTTTCTTT. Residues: CATSDRGGNTEAFF.